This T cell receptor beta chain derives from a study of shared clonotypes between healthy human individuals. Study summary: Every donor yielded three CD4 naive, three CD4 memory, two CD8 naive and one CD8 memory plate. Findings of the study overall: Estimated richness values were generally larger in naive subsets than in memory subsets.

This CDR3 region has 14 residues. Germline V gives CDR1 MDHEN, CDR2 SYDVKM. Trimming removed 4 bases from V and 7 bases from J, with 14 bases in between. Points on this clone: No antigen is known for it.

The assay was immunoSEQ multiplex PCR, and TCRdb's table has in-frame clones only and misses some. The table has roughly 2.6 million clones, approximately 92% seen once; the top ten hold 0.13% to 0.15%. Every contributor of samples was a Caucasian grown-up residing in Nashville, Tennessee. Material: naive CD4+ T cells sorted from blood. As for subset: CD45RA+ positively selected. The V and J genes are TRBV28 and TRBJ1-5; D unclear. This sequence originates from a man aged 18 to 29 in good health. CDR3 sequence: CASSSTQAKQPQHF. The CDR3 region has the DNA TGTGCCAGCAGTTCAACTCAGGCGAAACAGCCCCAGCATTTT.